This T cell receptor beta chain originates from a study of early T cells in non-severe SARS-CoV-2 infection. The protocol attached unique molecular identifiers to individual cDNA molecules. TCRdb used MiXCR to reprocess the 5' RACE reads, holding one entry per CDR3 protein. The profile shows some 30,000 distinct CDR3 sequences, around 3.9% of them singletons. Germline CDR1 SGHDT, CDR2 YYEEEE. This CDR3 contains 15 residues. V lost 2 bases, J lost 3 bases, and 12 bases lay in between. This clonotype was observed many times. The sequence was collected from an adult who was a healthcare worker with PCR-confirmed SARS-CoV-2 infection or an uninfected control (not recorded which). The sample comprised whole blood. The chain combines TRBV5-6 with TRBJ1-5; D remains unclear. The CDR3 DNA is TGTGCCAGCAGCTTACGAAACAGCATCAATCAGCCCCAGCATTTT. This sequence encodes CASSLRNSINQPQHF.